This T cell receptor beta chain was recorded in a study of blood T cell repertoires in COVID-19. Overall study context: The origin of the acute and convalescent COVID-19 samples was the United States, Italy and Spain. From T cells, B-cell-depleted T cells, or PBMCs came the material, which was cDNA or gDNA.

Assay used: immunoSEQ multiplex PCR; TCRdb lists only in-frame clones, some missing. Of some 380,000 clones in the sample, approximately 80% were seen once. Trimming took 1 base from V and 8 from J, leaving 5 bases between them. CDR3 length: 12 amino acids. Germline assignment: CDR1 LGHNT and CDR2 FRNRAP. This clone has only a few counts. Sequenced sample: peripheral blood. This chain joins TRBV12-5 and TRBJ2-2; D not certain. The source of this sequence is a human donor with acute or convalescent COVID-19. The donor label of this sample is uncertain. The CDR3 region has the DNA TGTGCTAGTGGTTTGGGCGCTGGGGAGCTGTTTTTT. Translated, it gives CASGLGAGELFF.